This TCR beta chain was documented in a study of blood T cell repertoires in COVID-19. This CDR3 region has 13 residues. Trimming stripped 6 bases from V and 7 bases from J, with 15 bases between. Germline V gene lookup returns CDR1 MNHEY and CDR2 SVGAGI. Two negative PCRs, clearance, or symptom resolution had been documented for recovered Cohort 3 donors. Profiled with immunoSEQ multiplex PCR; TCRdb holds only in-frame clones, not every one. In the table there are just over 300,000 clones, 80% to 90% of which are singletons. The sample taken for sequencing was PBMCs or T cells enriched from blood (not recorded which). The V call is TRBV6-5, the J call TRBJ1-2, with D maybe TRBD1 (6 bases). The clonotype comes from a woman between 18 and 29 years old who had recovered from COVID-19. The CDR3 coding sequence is TGTGCCAGCAGCACTACAGGGTTGGCTGGCTACACCTTC. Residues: CASSTTGLAGYTF.